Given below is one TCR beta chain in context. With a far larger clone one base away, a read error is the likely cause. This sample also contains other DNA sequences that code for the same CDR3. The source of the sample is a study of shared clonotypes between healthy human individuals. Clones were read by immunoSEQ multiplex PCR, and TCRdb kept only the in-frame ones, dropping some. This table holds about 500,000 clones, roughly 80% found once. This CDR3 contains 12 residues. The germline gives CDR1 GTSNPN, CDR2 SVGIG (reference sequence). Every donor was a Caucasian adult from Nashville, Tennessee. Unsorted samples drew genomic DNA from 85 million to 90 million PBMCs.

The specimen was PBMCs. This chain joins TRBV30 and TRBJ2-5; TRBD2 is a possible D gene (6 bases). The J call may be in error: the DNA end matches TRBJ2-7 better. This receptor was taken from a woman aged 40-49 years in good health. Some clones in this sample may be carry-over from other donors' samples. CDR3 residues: CAWSRRGYEQYF. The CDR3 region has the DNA TGCGCCTGGAGTAGGAGGGGATACGAGCAGTACTTC.